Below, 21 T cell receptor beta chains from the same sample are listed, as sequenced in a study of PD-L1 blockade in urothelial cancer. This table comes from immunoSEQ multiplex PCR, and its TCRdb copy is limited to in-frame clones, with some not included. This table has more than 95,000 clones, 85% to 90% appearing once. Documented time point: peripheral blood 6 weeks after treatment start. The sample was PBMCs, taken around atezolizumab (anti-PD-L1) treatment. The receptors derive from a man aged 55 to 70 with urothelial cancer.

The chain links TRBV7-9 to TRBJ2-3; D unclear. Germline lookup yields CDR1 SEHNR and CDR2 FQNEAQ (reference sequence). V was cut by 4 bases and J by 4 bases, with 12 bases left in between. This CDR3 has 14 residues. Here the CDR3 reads CASSSALGPDTQYF. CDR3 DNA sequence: TGTGCCAGCAGCTCAGCCCTTGGGCCAGATACGCAGTATTTT.

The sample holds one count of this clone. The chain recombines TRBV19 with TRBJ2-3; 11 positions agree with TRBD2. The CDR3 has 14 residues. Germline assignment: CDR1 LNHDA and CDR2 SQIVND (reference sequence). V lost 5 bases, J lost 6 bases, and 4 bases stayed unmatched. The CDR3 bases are TGTGCCAGTAGTCTAGCGGGAGGTAGCGATACGCAGTATTTT. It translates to CASSLAGGSDTQYF.

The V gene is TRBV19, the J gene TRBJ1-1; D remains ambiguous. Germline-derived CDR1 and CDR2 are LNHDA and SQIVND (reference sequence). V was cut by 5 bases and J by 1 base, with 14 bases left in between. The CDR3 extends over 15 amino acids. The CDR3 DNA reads TGTGCCAGTAGTCAACCGCGTCGGGGGAACACTGAAGCTTTCTTT. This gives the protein CASSQPRRGNTEAFF.

CDR3 in DNA: TGTGCCAGCAGCTTAGGAGCCCACGCCGCCAATGAGCAGTTCTTC. Its translation is CASSLGAHAANEQFF. The chain joins TRBV7-2 to TRBJ2-1, with D unclear. Germline loops: CDR1 SGHTA, CDR2 FQGNSA. Trimming took 1 base from V and 6 from J, leaving 13 bases between them. There are 15 residues in the CDR3.

The CDR3 DNA is TGTGCCAGCAGCGTAGCTGGGGGGGGGCGCACAGATACGCAGTATTTT. Its protein product is CASSVAGGGRTDTQYF. The V call is TRBV9, the J call TRBJ2-3; TRBD2 is a possible D gene (7 bases). This CDR3 is built from 16 residues. Trimming left V 0 bases short and J 1 base short, with 12 bases between. CDR1 and CDR2 (germline): SGDLS, YYNGEE.

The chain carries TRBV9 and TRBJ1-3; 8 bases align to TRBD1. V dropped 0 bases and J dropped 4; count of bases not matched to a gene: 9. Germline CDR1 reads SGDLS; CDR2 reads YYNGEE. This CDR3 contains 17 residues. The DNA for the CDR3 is TGTGCCAGCAGCGTAGCTCCCCAGGGGGCGTCCGGAAACACCATATATTTT. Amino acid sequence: CASSVAPQGASGNTIYF. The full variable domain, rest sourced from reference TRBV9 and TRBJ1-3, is DSGVTQTPKHLITATGQRVTLRCSPRSGDLSVYWYQQSLDQGLQFLIQYYNGEERAKGNILERFSAQQFPDLHSELNLSSLELGDSALYFCASSVAPQGASGNTIYFGEGSWLTVV.

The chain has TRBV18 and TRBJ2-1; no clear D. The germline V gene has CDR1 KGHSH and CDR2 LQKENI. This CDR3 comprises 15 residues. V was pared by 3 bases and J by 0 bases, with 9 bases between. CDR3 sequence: CASSPPKSSYNEQFF. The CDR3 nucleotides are TGTGCCAGCTCACCCCCTAAAAGCTCCTACAATGAGCAGTTCTTC.

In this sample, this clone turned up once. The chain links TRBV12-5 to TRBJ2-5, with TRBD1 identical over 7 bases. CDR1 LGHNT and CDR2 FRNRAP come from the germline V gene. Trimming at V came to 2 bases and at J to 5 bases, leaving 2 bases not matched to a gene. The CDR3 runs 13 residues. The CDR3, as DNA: TGTGCTAGTGGTTTGATACAGGGGGAGACCCAGTACTTC. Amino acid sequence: CASGLIQGETQYF.

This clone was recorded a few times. The CDR3 DNA is TGTGCCAGCAGCCCACAATCAGGGGTTGGGAATCAGCCCCAGCATTTT. It yields the protein CASSPQSGVGNQPQHF. The chain combines TRBV7-2 with TRBJ1-5, with D possibly TRBD1 on 6 matching bases. This CDR3 region has 16 residues. V was pared by 5 bases and J by 4 bases, with 18 bases between. Germline V gene lookup returns CDR1 SGHTA and CDR2 FQGNSA.

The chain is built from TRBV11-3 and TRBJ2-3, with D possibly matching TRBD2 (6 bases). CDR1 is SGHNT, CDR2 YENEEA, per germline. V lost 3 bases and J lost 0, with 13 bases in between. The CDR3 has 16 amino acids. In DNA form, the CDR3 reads TGTGCCAGCAGCTTGGGCCGGGACTCTAGCACAGATACGCAGTATTTT. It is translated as CASSLGRDSSTDTQYF.

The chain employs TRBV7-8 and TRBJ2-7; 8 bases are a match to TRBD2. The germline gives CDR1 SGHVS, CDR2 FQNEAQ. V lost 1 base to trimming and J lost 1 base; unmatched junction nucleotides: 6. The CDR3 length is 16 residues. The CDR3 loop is CASSLGVAGGSYEQYF. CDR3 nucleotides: TGTGCCAGCAGCTTAGGGGTGGCGGGAGGTTCCTACGAGCAGTACTTC.

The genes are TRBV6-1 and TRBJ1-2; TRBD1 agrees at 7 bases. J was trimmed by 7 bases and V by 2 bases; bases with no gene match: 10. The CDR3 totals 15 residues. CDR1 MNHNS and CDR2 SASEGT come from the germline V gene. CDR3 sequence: CASSEIWGTGAGYTF. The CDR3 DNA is TGTGCCAGCAGTGAAATTTGGGGTACAGGGGCTGGCTACACCTTC.

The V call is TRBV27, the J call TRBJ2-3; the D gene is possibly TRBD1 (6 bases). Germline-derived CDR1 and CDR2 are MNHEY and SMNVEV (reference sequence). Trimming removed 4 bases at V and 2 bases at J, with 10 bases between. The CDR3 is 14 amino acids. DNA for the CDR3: TGTGCCAGCAGTTCCAACAGGGCCACAGATACGCAGTATTTT. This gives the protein CASSSNRATDTQYF.

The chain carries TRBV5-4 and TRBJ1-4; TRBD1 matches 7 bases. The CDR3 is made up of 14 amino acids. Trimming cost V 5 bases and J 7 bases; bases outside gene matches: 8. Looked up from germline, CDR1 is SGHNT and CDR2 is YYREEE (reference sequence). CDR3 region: CASSPGGASEKLFF. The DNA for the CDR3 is TGTGCCAGCAGTCCAGGGGGAGCTAGTGAAAAACTGTTTTTT.

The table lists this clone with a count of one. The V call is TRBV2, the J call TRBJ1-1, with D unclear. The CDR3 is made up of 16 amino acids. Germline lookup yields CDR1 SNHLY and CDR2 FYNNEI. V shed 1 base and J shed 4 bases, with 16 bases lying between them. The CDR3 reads CASSEELRGIVTEAFF. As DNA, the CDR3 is TGTGCCAGCAGTGAAGAACTCCGGGGTATCGTCACTGAAGCTTTCTTT.

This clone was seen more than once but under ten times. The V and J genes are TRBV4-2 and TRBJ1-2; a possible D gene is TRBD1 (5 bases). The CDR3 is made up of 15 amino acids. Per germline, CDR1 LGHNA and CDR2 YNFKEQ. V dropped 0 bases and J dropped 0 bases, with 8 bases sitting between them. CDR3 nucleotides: TGTGCCAGCAGCCAAGATCGGGGGACTAACTATGGCTACACCTTC. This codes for CASSQDRGTNYGYTF.

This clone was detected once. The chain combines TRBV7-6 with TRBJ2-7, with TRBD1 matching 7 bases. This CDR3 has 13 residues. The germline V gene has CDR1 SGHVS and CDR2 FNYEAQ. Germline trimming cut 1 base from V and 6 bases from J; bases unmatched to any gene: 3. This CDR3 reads CASSLGGGGEQYF. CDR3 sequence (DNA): TGTGCCAGCAGCTTAGGAGGGGGCGGCGAGCAGTACTTC.

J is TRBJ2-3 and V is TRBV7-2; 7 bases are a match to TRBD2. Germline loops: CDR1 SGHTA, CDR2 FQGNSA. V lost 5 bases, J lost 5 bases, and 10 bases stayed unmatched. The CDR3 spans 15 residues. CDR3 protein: CASSPSRGSRDTQYF. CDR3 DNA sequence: TGTGCCAGCAGCCCCTCGCGGGGGTCTCGAGATACGCAGTATTTT.

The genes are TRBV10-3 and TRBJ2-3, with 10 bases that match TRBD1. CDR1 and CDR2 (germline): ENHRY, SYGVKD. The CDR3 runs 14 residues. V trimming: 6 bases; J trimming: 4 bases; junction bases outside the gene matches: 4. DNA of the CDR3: TGTGCCATCAGGACGGACAGGGGGTCAGATACGCAGTATTTT. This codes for CAIRTDRGSDTQYF.

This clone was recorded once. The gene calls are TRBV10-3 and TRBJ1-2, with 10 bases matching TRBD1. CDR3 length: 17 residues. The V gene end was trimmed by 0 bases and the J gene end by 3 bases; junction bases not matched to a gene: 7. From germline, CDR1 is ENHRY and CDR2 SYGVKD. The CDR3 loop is CAISESGQGRPDYGYTF. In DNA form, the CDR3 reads TGTGCCATCAGTGAGTCGGGACAGGGGCGCCCGGACTATGGCTACACCTTC.

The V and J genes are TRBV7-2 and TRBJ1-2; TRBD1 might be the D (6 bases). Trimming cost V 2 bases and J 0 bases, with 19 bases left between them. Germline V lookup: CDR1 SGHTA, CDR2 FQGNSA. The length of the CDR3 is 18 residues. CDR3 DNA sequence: TGTGCCAGCAGCTTATCCACAACACAGGGCTACTCTAACTATGGCTACACCTTC. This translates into CASSLSTTQGYSNYGYTF.